These 6 T cell receptor beta chains originate from one sample sequenced in a study of cytomegalovirus exposure and HLA in healthy donors. The PCR had 60 Vbeta and 13 Jbeta primers. TCRdb's copy holds only in-frame clones and misses some; the assay was immunoSEQ multiplex PCR. The sample has fewer than 250,000 clones; 65% to 85% are singletons. Sequencing was carried out using PBMCs. These receptors came from a young man in good health and CMV-seronegative.

This clone appeared once. CDR3 residues: CASSTRTGFNEKLFF. The DNA of the CDR3 is TGTGCCAGCAGCACCCGGACAGGGTTTAATGAAAAACTGTTTTTT. The chain has TRBV11-2 and TRBJ1-4; 8 positions agree with TRBD1. V was pared by 5 bases and J by 4 bases, with 6 bases of the junction left unmatched. The CDR3 loop spans 15 amino acids. CDR1 and CDR2 (germline): SGHAT, FQNNGV.

CDR3 bases: TGTGCCAGCTCACTGGGACTAGCGGGGGCGACGATACGGAATGAGCAGTTCTTC. It codes for CASSLGLAGATIRNEQFF. The chain uses TRBV18 and TRBJ2-1, with 14 bases fitting TRBD2. Germline CDR1 reads KGHSH; CDR2 reads LQKENI. J was trimmed by 7 bases and V by 4 bases; bases with no gene match: 12. This CDR3 spans 18 amino acids.

The chain employs TRBV6-1 and TRBJ1-2; no firm D call. CDR1 is MNHNS, CDR2 SASEGT, per germline. The CDR3 has 14 amino acids. The V gene lost 2 bases and the J gene lost 7 bases, with 14 bases spanning the gap. The CDR3 nucleotides read TGTGCCAGCAGTGAACAGGCCGGGGTCGGTGGCTACACCTTC. Amino acids: CASSEQAGVGGYTF.

In its sample, this clone was seen a few times. This chain joins TRBV5-5 and TRBJ1-1, with D unclear. V shed 4 bases and J shed 4 bases, with 11 bases lying between them. The CDR3 totals 13 residues. The germline CDR1 and CDR2 sequences are SGHKS and YYEKEE (reference sequence). The CDR3 sequence: CASSLDRGTEAFF. Written as DNA, the CDR3 is TGTGCCAGCAGCCTCGATCGGGGCACTGAAGCTTTCTTT.

The chain couples TRBV4-3 to TRBJ1-2, with a possible D match to TRBD1 (6 bases). Trimming took 1 base from V and 1 from J, leaving 13 bases between them. The germline CDR1 and CDR2 sequences are LGHNA and YSLEER. The CDR3 covers 16 residues. The CDR3 bases are TGCGCCAGCAGCCAAGGTCCGGGACAAGATAACTATGGCTACACCTTC. This sequence encodes CASSQGPGQDNYGYTF.

The chain uses TRBV29-1 and TRBJ1-1; a possible D gene is TRBD1 (5 bases). This CDR3 has 13 residues. The V end lost 5 bases, the J end lost 0 bases, and 10 bases lay between the germline ends. The V gene's germline CDR1 is SQVTM and CDR2 ANQGSEA. CDR3 bases: TGCAGCGTTACCGGCAGGGTGAACACTGAAGCTTTCTTT. Translation: CSVTGRVNTEAFF.